This TCR beta chain was recorded in a study of cytomegalovirus exposure and HLA in healthy donors. For this clone: What it recognizes is unknown.

Primers for the PCR totalled 60 Vbeta and 13 Jbeta. Sequencing used immunoSEQ multiplex PCR; TCRdb keeps in-frame clones, though not all of them. The profile shows almost 200,000 clones, approximately 85% of them singletons. With V trimmed by 0 bases and J by 4 bases, 8 bases remained unmatched. This CDR3 spans 16 amino acids. Germline assignment: CDR1 SGDLS and CDR2 YYNGEE. Overall study findings and caveats: The study listed roughly 160 cytomegalovirus-associated TCR beta chains. In an earlier analysis, productive rearrangement rates for most beta V segments clustered near 87% or 30%.

The J gene is TRBJ2-7, the V gene TRBV9, with 9 positions matching TRBD1. Source material: PBMCs. The TCR was taken from a woman aged 50 to 60 in good health and CMV-seronegative. CDR3 nucleotide sequence: TGTGCCAGCAGCGTAGAGGGGACAGGGTCCGTATACGAGCAGTACTTC. Its protein product is CASSVEGTGSVYEQYF.